Presented here are 16 T cell receptor beta chains from one specimen sequenced in a study of T-cell memory formation after mild COVID-19. TCRdb processed the 5' RACE reads anew with MiXCR; each CDR3 protein has one entry. The sample consists of around 300,000 distinct CDR3 sequences, approximately 14% of them appearing once. Sample: PBMCs or a T cell subset sorted from them (not recorded which). Receptors were obtained from a young man who had mild COVID-19 (a few samples of this study predate the infection). Cell type and time point are not known.

This clonotype appeared a few times. The chain joins TRBV7-8 to TRBJ2-3; 7 nucleotides line up with TRBD1. The CDR3 contains 15 residues. In germline, CDR1 is SGHVS, CDR2 FQNEAQ. Trimming at V came to 5 bases and at J to 0 bases, leaving 5 bases not matched to a gene. The CDR3 spells CASSLPGQSTDTQYF. CDR3 coding DNA: TGTGCCAGCAGCCTTCCGGGACAGAGCACAGATACGCAGTATTTT. The variable domain in full, with the rest retrieved from reference TRBV7-8 and TRBJ2-3, is GAGVSQSPRYKVAKRGQDVALRCDPISGHVSLFWYQQALGQGPEFLTYFQNEAQLDKSGLPSDRFFAERPEGSVSTLKIQRTQQEDSAVYLCASSLPGQSTDTQYFGPGTRLTVL.

In this sample, this clonotype turned up a few times. CDR3 DNA: TGTGCCAGCAGTTACTTCAATGAGCAGTTCTTC. This codes for CASSYFNEQFF. This chain joins TRBV6-4 and TRBJ2-1; the D is unclear. In germline, CDR1 is MRHNA, CDR2 SNTAGT. The CDR3 is 11 amino acids. Trimming removed 5 bases at V and 6 bases at J, with 5 bases between.

This clonotype appeared a few times. The CDR3 protein is CASSVGQHSGANVLTF. CDR3 bases: TGTGCCAGCAGCGTAGGGCAGCACTCCGGGGCCAACGTCCTGACTTTC. The chain couples TRBV9 to TRBJ2-6; no firm D call. The V end was cut by 0 bases, the J end by 4 bases, with 11 bases between. The germline V gene has CDR1 SGDLS and CDR2 YYNGEE. The CDR3 has 16 residues.

This clonotype has only a few counts. This chain connects TRBV10-1 to TRBJ2-1; 11 bases agree with TRBD2. With 4 bases clipped from V and 3 bases from J, the junction kept 5 bases outside the gene matches. The CDR3 sequence is 16 residues long. Germline CDR1 is WNHNN and CDR2 is SYGVQD (reference sequence). CDR3 residues: CASSGGGTSGYNEQFF. CDR3 DNA: TGCGCCAGCAGTGGGGGGGGGACTAGCGGCTACAATGAGCAGTTCTTC.

The chain joins TRBV20-1 to TRBJ2-7; perhaps TRBD1 as D (5 bases). The CDR3 covers 14 residues. Germline V gene data show CDR1 as DFQATT and CDR2 as SNEGSKA (reference sequence). Trimming removed 0 bases from V and 6 bases from J, with 15 bases in between. Here the CDR3 DNA reads TGCAGTGCTAGAGATCGAAAGGGGCAAGGCGAGCAGTACGTC. Its protein product is CSARDRKGQGEQYV.

V gene TRBV12-3 or TRBV12-4 combines with J gene TRBJ2-3, with TRBD1 as a possible D gene (6 bases). The CDR3 has 14 residues. V gave up 6 bases and J gave up 8 bases, with 18 bases separating them. CDR3 amino acids: CASSPDRSLVTQYF. As DNA, the CDR3 is TGTGCCAGCAGCCCCGACAGGTCGCTGGTTACGCAGTATTTT.

In this sample, this clonotype turned up a few times. V and J are TRBV5-1 and TRBJ2-1; 11 bases map to TRBD1. Unmatched junction bases numbered 2, after V lost 3 bases and J lost 9 bases. The CDR3 covers 13 residues. The V gene's germline CDR1 is SGHRS and CDR2 YFSETQ. The CDR3 region is CASSYGQGAEQFF. Written as DNA, the CDR3 is TGCGCCAGCAGCTACGGACAGGGGGCTGAGCAGTTCTTC.

At least ten counts were recorded for this clonotype. J is TRBJ2-3 and V is TRBV4-2, with D perhaps TRBD1 or TRBD2 (5 bases each). Trimming shortened V by 6 bases and J by 6 bases, and 13 bases separated the two germline ends. Germline V CDR1 and CDR2: LGHNA, YNFKEQ. The CDR3 is 13 amino acids. The DNA of the CDR3 is TGTGCCAGCAGGGGACCCTACGACGATACGCAGTATTTT. Residues: CASRGPYDDTQYF.

This clonotype was counted many times. The V gene is TRBV12-3 or TRBV12-4, the J gene TRBJ1-1; tentatively, D is TRBD1 (6 bases). This CDR3 has 13 residues. V dropped 6 bases and J dropped 5 bases, with 13 bases sitting between them. The CDR3 protein is CASSLRGATEAFF. As DNA, the CDR3 is TGTGCCAGCAGCCTTCGGGGGGCGACTGAAGCTTTCTTT.

This clonotype occurred a few times. The rearrangement links TRBV4-1 to TRBJ2-7; D gene unclear. V was clipped by 1 base and J by 3 bases, with 16 bases between them. This CDR3 is 16 amino acids long. Germline-derived CDR1 and CDR2 are MGHRA and YSYEKL. CDR3 in amino acids: CASSQVPPPPSYEQYF. As DNA, the CDR3 is TGCGCCAGCAGCCAAGTCCCCCCTCCGCCGAGCTACGAGCAGTACTTC.

This clonotype has just a few counts. The V gene is TRBV20-1, the J gene TRBJ2-7, with unresolved D. Germline values: CDR1 DFQATT, CDR2 SNEGSKA (reference sequence). Trimming left V 6 bases short and J 7 bases short, with 13 bases between. The CDR3 extends over 11 amino acids. CDR3 in amino acids: CSANGLVEQYV. DNA for the CDR3: TGCAGTGCGAACGGTCTGGTTGAGCAGTACGTC.

This clonotype was observed a handful of times. This chain uses TRBV7-2 with TRBJ2-7, with a possible D match to TRBD1 (7 bases). Trimming cost V 5 bases and J 4 bases, with 21 bases left between them. The CDR3 spans 16 residues. Germline V gives CDR1 SGHTA, CDR2 FQGNSA. CDR3 sequence: CASSRNGRGAGYEQYV. CDR3 nucleotide sequence: TGTGCCAGCAGCCGCAACGGCAGGGGGGCTGGGTACGAGCAGTACGTC.

This clonotype came up a few times. J is TRBJ2-2 and V is TRBV28; TRBD1 matches 7 bases. This CDR3 contains 16 residues. V lost 7 bases, J lost 0 bases, and 8 bases stayed unmatched. Germline assignment: CDR1 MDHEN and CDR2 SYDVKM. The CDR3 DNA reads as TGTGCCAGCATTACATCCGGGACAGCGAACACCGGGGAGCTGTTTTTT. Translation: CASITSGTANTGELFF.

This clonotype turned up a few times. V gene TRBV30 combines with J gene TRBJ2-7; D not certain. Trimming cost V 3 bases and J 3 bases, with 12 bases left between them. The CDR3 loop spans 13 amino acids. The germline V gene encodes CDR1 GTSNPN and CDR2 SVGIG (reference sequence). Here the CDR3 reads CAWRRAAYYEQYF. CDR3 nucleotide sequence: TGTGCCTGGAGGCGCGCAGCCTACTACGAGCAGTACTTC.

This clonotype turned up a few times. This rearrangement joins TRBV6-5 to TRBJ1-5; no clear D. Germline V lookup: CDR1 MNHEY, CDR2 SVGAGI. Deletions cut 5 bases from V and 0 bases from J, with 14 bases between. This CDR3 is built from 16 residues. This chain's CDR3 is CASSEEGPISNQPQHF. The CDR3 DNA reads TGTGCCAGCAGTGAGGAAGGGCCCATTAGCAATCAGCCCCAGCATTTT.

This clonotype was counted at least ten times. The chain recombines TRBV7-7 with TRBJ2-3; 8 positions agree with TRBD1. CDR3 size: 14 residues. Unmatched junction bases numbered 6, after V lost 5 bases and J lost 5 bases. CDR1 and CDR2 from the germline V gene are SSHAT and FNYEAQ (reference sequence). In DNA, the CDR3 is TGTGCCAGCAGCCAGACAGGGGTAGAAGATACGCAGTATTTT. Translating it yields CASSQTGVEDTQYF.